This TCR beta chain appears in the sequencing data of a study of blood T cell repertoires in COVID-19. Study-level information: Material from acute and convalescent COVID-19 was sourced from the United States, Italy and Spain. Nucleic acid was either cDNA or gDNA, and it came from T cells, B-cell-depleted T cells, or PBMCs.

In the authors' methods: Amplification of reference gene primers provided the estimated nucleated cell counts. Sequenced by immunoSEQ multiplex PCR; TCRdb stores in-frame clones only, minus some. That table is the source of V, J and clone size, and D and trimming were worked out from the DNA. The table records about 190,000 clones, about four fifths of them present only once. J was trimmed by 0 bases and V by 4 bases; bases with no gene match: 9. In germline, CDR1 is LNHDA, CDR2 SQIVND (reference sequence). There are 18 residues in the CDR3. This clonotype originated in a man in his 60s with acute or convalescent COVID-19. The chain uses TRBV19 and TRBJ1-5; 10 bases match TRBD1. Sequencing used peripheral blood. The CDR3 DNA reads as TGTGCCAGTAGTAGGCCCCGGACAGGGGGTAATAGCAATCAGCCCCAGCATTTT. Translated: CASSRPRTGGNSNQPQHF.